The 19 T cell receptor beta chains reported below all come from one sample, sequenced in a study of blood T cell repertoires in COVID-19. Sequencing used immunoSEQ multiplex PCR; TCRdb keeps in-frame clones, though not all of them. The sample lists more than 250,000 clones; around four fifths were seen once. Sequences were obtained from peripheral blood. These receptors were obtained from a man in his 60s who had recovered from COVID-19.

This clone came up once. The V call is TRBV11-1, the J call TRBJ2-2; the match to TRBD1 covers 8 bases. J gave up 3 bases and V 5 bases, and 5 bases lay outside the gene matches. This CDR3 is 15 amino acids long. Per germline, CDR1 SGHAT and CDR2 FQDESV (reference sequence). CDR3 nucleotides: TGTGCCAGCAGCCCTAGGACAGGGTACACCGGGGAGCTGTTTTTT. Amino acid sequence: CASSPRTGYTGELFF.

CDR3 sequence: CASSHSGQGVWNEQFF. In DNA, the CDR3 is TGTGCCAGCAGCCACTCGGGACAGGGGGTCTGGAATGAGCAGTTCTTC. The J gene is TRBJ2-1, the V gene TRBV3-1 (or the pseudogene TRBV3-2), with TRBD1 matching over 11 bases. With 3 bases clipped from V and 7 bases from J, the junction kept 8 bases outside the gene matches. This CDR3 spans 16 amino acids. Germline values: CDR1 LGHDT, CDR2 YNNKEL (reference sequence).

J is TRBJ1-5 and V is TRBV7-8; 8 bases match TRBD1. V dropped 6 bases and J dropped 2; count of bases not matched to a gene: 3. Looked up from germline, CDR1 is SGHVS and CDR2 is FQNEAQ. The CDR3 has 14 amino acids. The CDR3, as DNA: TGTGCCAGCAGTCAACAGGGGGGCAATCAGCCCCAGCATTTT. Residues: CASSQQGGNQPQHF.

This sequence joins TRBV21-1 and TRBJ1-5. TRBV21-1 is listed as a pseudogene. The length of the CDR3 is 15 residues. The CDR3 here is CASRLGGAGNQPQHF. In nucleotides, the CDR3 is TGTGCCAGCAGACTGGGGGGGGCGGGCAATCAGCCCCAGCATTTT.

V usage is TRBV5-1 and J usage is TRBJ2-2, with a tentative D call TRBD2 (6 bases). This CDR3 has 15 amino acids. The ends were cut back, 4 bases at V and 4 bases at J, with 14 bases in the middle. Germline V CDR1 and CDR2: SGHRS, YFSETQ. CDR3 in amino acids: CASSTGDLSTGELFF. The CDR3 coding sequence is TGCGCCAGCAGCACCGGGGACTTATCCACCGGGGAGCTGTTTTTT.

The rearrangement joins TRBV7-9 to TRBJ2-5, with D perhaps matching TRBD2 (6 bases). The V gene lost 1 base and the J gene lost 5 bases, with 8 bases spanning the gap. Germline V gene data show CDR1 as SEHNR and CDR2 as FQNEAQ (reference sequence). The CDR3 totals 13 residues. The CDR3 reads CASSLGAGETQYF. Here the CDR3 DNA reads TGTGCCAGCAGCTTAGGGGCGGGGGAGACCCAGTACTTC.

The chain joins TRBV6-1 to TRBJ1-6; D perhaps matches TRBD1 (5 bases). Germline CDR1 MNHNS, CDR2 SASEGT. Trimming shortened V by 2 bases and J by 10 bases, and 21 bases separated the two germline ends. The CDR3 loop spans 17 amino acids. This chain's CDR3 is CASSELSYRMVGSPLHF. In DNA form, the CDR3 reads TGTGCCAGCAGTGAACTGTCATACAGGATGGTAGGGTCACCCCTCCACTTT.

V and J are TRBV20-1 and TRBJ1-4; D gene uncertain. The CDR3 loop spans 11 amino acids. Germline CDR1 and CDR2: DFQATT and SNEGSKA (reference sequence). Between the trimmed V and J ends, which lost 5 bases and 8 bases, there was a span of 9 bases. CDR3 loop: CSAGPREKLFF. The CDR3 coding sequence is TGCAGTGCTGGTCCTCGGGAAAAACTGTTTTTT.

Comments on this clone: A read error may produce the germline difference seen at one junction end. The rearrangement joins TRBV6-6 to TRBJ2-1; TRBD1 matches 8 bases. Germline lookup yields CDR1 MNHNY and CDR2 SVGAGI (reference sequence). The CDR3 spans 15 residues. The CDR3 loop reads CASSDSDRAHNEQFF. For the CDR3, the DNA is TGTGCCAGCAGTGACTCGGACAGGGCCCACAATGAGCAGTTCTTC.

The CDR3 loop is CASSFSGGSNQPQHF. In DNA, the CDR3 is TGCGCCAGCAGCTTTTCGGGGGGGAGCAATCAGCCCCAGCATTTT. This chain connects TRBV5-1 to TRBJ1-5; D is possibly TRBD1 (5 bases). Trimming removed 2 bases from V and 1 base from J, with 10 bases in between. CDR1 and CDR2 (germline): SGHRS, YFSETQ. The CDR3 is 15 amino acids.

The chain uses TRBV20-1 and TRBJ2-7; 8 nucleotides match TRBD2. CDR3 size: 10 residues. Germline V gene data show CDR1 as DFQATT and CDR2 as SNEGSKA (reference sequence). With V trimmed by 6 bases and J by 8 bases, 3 bases remained unmatched. The CDR3 region has the DNA TGCAGTGCCGTTAGCGGGAAGCAGTACTTC. Translating gives CSAVSGKQYF.

The chain couples TRBV27 to TRBJ2-1; a possible D gene is TRBD1 (8 bases). This CDR3 is built from 12 residues. Germline-derived CDR1 and CDR2 are MNHEY and SMNVEV (reference sequence). V shed 6 bases and J shed 14 bases, with 17 bases lying between them. CDR3 protein: CASSTGGGIEFF. The CDR3 region has the DNA TGTGCCAGCAGCACAGGGGGAGGGATTGAGTTCTTC.

The chain is built from TRBV2 and TRBJ1-4, with 8 bases matching TRBD1. There are 14 residues in the CDR3. Germline V gives CDR1 SNHLY, CDR2 FYNNEI. The ends lost 6 bases at V and 7 bases at J; junction bases unmatched: 7. In DNA form, the CDR3 reads TGTGCCAGCAGCCTTGACAGGGGTGGTGAAAAACTGTTTTTT. Protein product: CASSLDRGGEKLFF.

This sequence joins TRBV5-3 and TRBJ2-7; TRBD2 matches 11 bases. TRBV5-3 is an open reading frame whose function is uncertain. This CDR3 contains 15 residues. The ends lost 5 bases at V and 8 bases at J; junction bases unmatched: 12. The CDR3 loop is CARSVGTSGREKQYF. CDR3 nucleotide sequence: TGTGCCAGAAGTGTGGGGACTAGCGGTCGCGAAAAGCAGTACTTC.

The CDR3 loop is CASYSLGSAGGTKNIQYF. CDR3 bases: TGTGCCAGCTACTCCTTAGGGAGTGCGGGAGGTACCAAAAACATTCAGTACTTC. The V gene is TRBV28, the J gene TRBJ2-4; 8 nucleotides align to TRBD2. The length of the CDR3 is 18 residues. The junction had 17 bases not matched to a gene; V was cut back by 8 bases and J by 2 bases. CDR1 is MDHEN and CDR2 is SYDVKM in the germline V gene.

The count of this clone is one. The chain links TRBV5-1 to TRBJ2-5; tentative D call: TRBD2 (6 bases). Trimming took 3 bases from V and 5 from J, leaving 14 bases between them. The CDR3 sequence is 14 residues long. In germline, CDR1 is SGHRS, CDR2 YFSETQ. The CDR3 DNA sequence: TGCGCCAGCAGCTCGCAGGGTGGGGGGGAGACCCAGTACTTC. Translation: CASSSQGGGETQYF.

The rearrangement links TRBV5-5 to TRBJ2-2; D is possibly TRBD2 (6 bases). The CDR3 extends over 16 amino acids. Trimming took off 4 bases at V and 0 bases at J, with 13 bases between the two ends. In germline, CDR1 is SGHKS, CDR2 YYEKEE (reference sequence). CDR3 residues: CASSLGLEPNTGELFF. The CDR3 region has the DNA TGTGCCAGCAGCCTGGGACTGGAACCGAACACCGGGGAGCTGTTTTTT. Combining the CDR3 with reference TRBV5-5 and TRBJ2-2 gives the whole variable domain DAGVTQSPTHLIKTRGQQVTLRCSPISGHKSVSWYQQVLGQGPQFIFQYYEKEERGRGNFPDRFSARQFPNYSSELNVNALLLGDSALYLCASSLGLEPNTGELFFGEGSRLTVL.

The rearrangement joins TRBV18 to TRBJ2-6, with D possibly matching TRBD1 (6 bases). CDR3 length: 17 residues. Trimming shortened V by 3 bases and J by 0 bases, and 12 bases separated the two germline ends. Germline V CDR1 and CDR2: KGHSH, LQKENI. The CDR3 DNA follows: TGTGCCAGCTCACCCCCAGGACAGCCCTCTGGGGCCAACGTCCTGACTTTC. It is translated as CASSPPGQPSGANVLTF.

This chain links TRBV5-6 with TRBJ2-3; 7 nucleotides line up with TRBD2. V was pared by 3 bases and J by 3 bases, with 7 bases of the junction left unmatched. The CDR3 runs to 15 residues. Germline V lookup: CDR1 SGHDT, CDR2 YYEEEE. CDR3 in amino acids: CASSSPWRGTDTQYF. CDR3 sequence (DNA): TGTGCCAGCAGCTCACCCTGGCGGGGGACAGATACGCAGTATTTT.